This T cell receptor beta chain was captured by sequencing in a study of blood T cell repertoires in COVID-19. The assay was immunoSEQ multiplex PCR, and TCRdb's table has in-frame clones only and misses some. The table lists about 70,000 clones, about 86% of them singletons. CDR3 length: 15 amino acids. Germline trimming cut 3 bases from V and 5 bases from J; bases unmatched to any gene: 6. The germline V gene has CDR1 SGHVS and CDR2 FQNEAQ. J is TRBJ1-4 and V is TRBV7-8; 7 bases fit TRBD1. The TCR was taken from a woman in her fifties or sixties with acute or convalescent COVID-19. Sequencing was carried out using peripheral blood. CDR3 amino acids: CASSFQTGRNEKLFF. The CDR3 bases are TGTGCCAGCAGCTTTCAGACAGGGAGGAATGAAAAACTGTTTTTT.